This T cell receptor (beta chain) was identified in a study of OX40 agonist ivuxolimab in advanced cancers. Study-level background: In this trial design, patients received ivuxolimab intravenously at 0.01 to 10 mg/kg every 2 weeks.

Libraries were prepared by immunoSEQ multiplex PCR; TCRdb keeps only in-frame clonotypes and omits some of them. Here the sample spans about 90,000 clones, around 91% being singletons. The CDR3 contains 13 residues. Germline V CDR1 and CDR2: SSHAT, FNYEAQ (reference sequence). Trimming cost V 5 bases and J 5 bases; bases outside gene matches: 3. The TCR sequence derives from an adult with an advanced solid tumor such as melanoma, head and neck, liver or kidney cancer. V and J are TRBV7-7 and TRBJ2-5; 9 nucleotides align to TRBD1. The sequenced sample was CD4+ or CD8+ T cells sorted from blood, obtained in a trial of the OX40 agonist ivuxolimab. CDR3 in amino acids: CASSAGTGETQYF. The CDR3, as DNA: TGTGCCAGCAGCGCCGGGACAGGGGAGACCCAGTACTTC.